Following are 18 T cell receptor beta chains from one sample sequenced in a study of response to subunit inactivated influenza vaccine. TCRdb re-derived calls from the RT-PCR reads in MiXCR, one entry per CDR3 protein. This table holds 860,000 or so distinct CDR3 sequences, 20% to 25% found once. This sample comprised PBMCs from blood, obtained 4 to 6 days after vaccination. All receptors come from a man aged 45-65 years who received an inactivated influenza vaccine.

Only a few counts were recorded for this clonotype. As DNA, the CDR3 is TGTGCCAGCAGTTTATGGTCACTCCGAGGACCCGGGCGGGGAAACATTCAGTACTTC. Protein product: CASSLWSLRGPGRGNIQYF. This chain joins TRBV28 and TRBJ2-4, with D tentatively TRBD2 (6 bases). The germline V gene has CDR1 MDHEN and CDR2 SYDVKM. Trimming stripped 0 bases from V and 6 bases from J, with 24 bases between. The CDR3 loop spans 19 amino acids.

The chain joins TRBV6-9 to TRBJ2-3; 9 nucleotides line up with TRBD1. The J segment lost 1 base and the V segment lost 1 base, leaving 6 bases of the junction unmatched. Germline assignment: CDR1 MNHGY and CDR2 SVAAGI. This CDR3 region has 17 residues. DNA of the CDR3: TGTGCCAGCAGTTATTACAGGGGGCGGAAAGGCACAGATACGCAGTATTTT. Its protein is CASSYYRGRKGTDTQYF.

The chain combines TRBV6-1 with TRBJ1-4; D is uncertain. V was cut by 7 bases and J by 4 bases, with 13 bases left in between. The length of the CDR3 is 14 residues. The germline gives CDR1 MNHNS, CDR2 SASEGT. The CDR3 loop is CASKLQIYNEKLFF. Here the CDR3 DNA reads TGTGCCAGCAAATTACAGATATATAATGAAAAACTGTTTTTT.

This rearrangement joins TRBV5-1 to TRBJ1-6; D gene unclear. The CDR3 spans 16 residues. V was clipped by 2 bases and J by 2 bases, with 11 bases between them. CDR1 is SGHRS, CDR2 YFSETQ, per germline. The CDR3 region is CASSLQPTAYNSPLHF. The CDR3 DNA is TGCGCCAGCAGCTTACAACCCACGGCCTATAATTCACCCCTCCACTTT.

This clonotype was seen more than once but under ten times. V and J are TRBV5-1 and TRBJ1-4; tentative D call: TRBD1 (5 bases). Germline assignment: CDR1 SGHRS and CDR2 YFSETQ. V lost 3 bases, J lost 8 bases, and 14 bases lay in between. The CDR3 is 14 residues long. This CDR3 is CASSSPGTVEKLFF. The CDR3, as DNA: TGCGCCAGCAGCTCCCCCGGGACGGTGGAAAAACTGTTTTTT.

The table lists this clonotype with a few counts. The chain carries TRBV25-1 and TRBJ2-1; D may be TRBD2 (6 bases). The V gene's germline CDR1 is MGHDK and CDR2 SYGVNS. This CDR3 spans 13 amino acids. Trimming shortened V by 9 bases and J by 6 bases, and 15 bases separated the two germline ends. The CDR3 DNA reads TGTGCCAGTGCGCTAGGAGGGGTCAATGAGCAGTTCTTC. This sequence encodes CASALGGVNEQFF.

V gene TRBV5-1 combines with J gene TRBJ2-3, with 10 bases identical to TRBD1. V gave up 3 bases and J gave up 3 bases; unmatched junction bases: 4. Germline V CDR1 and CDR2: SGHRS, YFSETQ. There are 15 residues in the CDR3. CDR3 nucleotide sequence: TGCGCCAGCAGCTCCGACAGGGGGCGGACAGATACGCAGTATTTT. Its protein is CASSSDRGRTDTQYF.

This clonotype has only a few counts. The chain links TRBV10-3 to TRBJ1-6, with D uncertain. Trimming left V 4 bases short and J 10 bases short, with 11 bases between. Per germline, CDR1 ENHRY and CDR2 SYGVKD. The CDR3 has 13 residues. CDR3 loop: CAISAQDQSPLHF. DNA for the CDR3: TGTGCCATCAGTGCCCAGGATCAATCACCCCTCCACTTT.

This clonotype has ten or more counts. This chain joins TRBV12-3 or TRBV12-4 and TRBJ2-2; 10 nucleotides line up with TRBD2. After removal of 3 bases from V and 3 bases from J, the junction contained 7 bases not matched to a gene. The CDR3 is 17 residues long. As DNA, the CDR3 is TGTGCCAGCAGTTTTCCGAGCGGGGGGGGCGACACCGGGGAGCTGTTTTTT. It translates to CASSFPSGGGDTGELFF.

This clonotype was observed a few times. The chain carries TRBV4-3 and TRBJ2-3, with D perhaps TRBD2 (7 bases). The length of the CDR3 is 17 residues. Germline V gene data show CDR1 as LGHNA and CDR2 as YSLEER. V gave up 0 bases and J gave up 3 bases, with 16 bases separating them. Written as DNA, the CDR3 is TGCGCCAGCAGCCAAGATCTTTCGGGGGGCGGGACAGATACGCAGTATTTT. Amino acids: CASSQDLSGGGTDTQYF.

V and J are TRBV2 and TRBJ1-2; 9 bases are a match to TRBD1. The V and J ends lost 2 bases and 3 bases, in that order; junction bases with no gene match: 7. Germline CDR1 SNHLY, CDR2 FYNNEI. The CDR3 runs to 16 residues. CDR3 DNA: TGTGCCAGCAGTGAATCGGGACAGGGCCACTACTATGGCTACACCTTC. Translated, it gives CASSESGQGHYYGYTF.

J is TRBJ2-7 and V is TRBV12-3 or TRBV12-4; 7 bases line up with TRBD1. With V trimmed by 4 bases and J by 4 bases, 4 bases remained unmatched. This CDR3 comprises 13 residues. The CDR3 loop reads CASSSTGEYEQYF. The CDR3 DNA reads TGTGCCAGCAGTTCAACAGGGGAGTACGAGCAGTACTTC.

V gene TRBV3-1 combines with J gene TRBJ2-5; the match to TRBD2 covers 13 bases. The V gene's germline CDR1 is LGHDT and CDR2 YNNKEL (reference sequence). The V segment lost 1 base and the J segment 6 bases; nucleotides outside the gene matches: 5. CDR3 length: 16 residues. The DNA for the CDR3 is TGTGCCAGCAGCCAAGGGACTAGCGGGAGTTCTAAGACCCAGTACTTC. This sequence encodes CASSQGTSGSSKTQYF.

This clonotype has a handful of counts. J is TRBJ1-5 and V is TRBV7-9, with D perhaps TRBD1 (5 bases). Per the germline V gene, CDR1 is SEHNR and CDR2 is FQNEAQ (reference sequence). This CDR3 is 15 amino acids long. V was shortened by 5 bases and J by 5 bases, with 16 bases between the two germline ends. CDR3 DNA sequence: TGTGCCAGCAGCGCCGACGGGACGCCCTATCAGCCCCAGCATTTT. This sequence encodes CASSADGTPYQPQHF.

This clonotype has a handful of counts. The chain uses TRBV10-3 and TRBJ2-7; D call uncertain. Germline loops: CDR1 ENHRY, CDR2 SYGVKD. Trimming removed 9 bases from V and 2 bases from J, with 11 bases in between. The CDR3 is 12 amino acids. This chain's CDR3 is CAISSLPYEQYF. As DNA, the CDR3 is TGTGCCATTTCGTCGCTCCCCTACGAGCAGTACTTC.

This chain connects TRBV7-2 to TRBJ2-4; D may match TRBD1 or TRBD2 (7 bases each). This CDR3 has 14 amino acids. Germline CDR1 is SGHTA and CDR2 is FQGNSA. V was trimmed by 1 base and J by 7 bases, leaving 11 bases between them. CDR3 protein: CASSLDQGGNIQYF. In nucleotides, the CDR3 is TGTGCCAGCAGCTTAGACCAGGGGGGGAACATTCAGTACTTC.

A remark on this clonotype: A read error may account for a junction end that differs from germline. V usage is TRBV7-3 and J usage is TRBJ2-1, with 9 bases lining up with TRBD2. The CDR3 covers 15 residues. The germline gives CDR1 SGHTA, CDR2 FQGTGA. In nucleotides, the CDR3 is TGTGTCAGCAGCTTATTTAGCGGGAGTTTGGATGAGCAGTTCTTC. This translates into CVSSLFSGSLDEQFF. The whole variable domain, filled in from reference TRBV7-3 and TRBJ2-1, reads GAGVSQTPSNKVTEKGKYVELRCDPISGHTALYWYRQSLGQGPEFLIYFQGTGAADDSGLPNDRFFAVRPEGSVSTLKIQRTERGDSAVYLCVSSLFSGSLDEQFFGPGTRLTVL.

This chain connects TRBV6-2 or TRBV6-3 to TRBJ2-6; the D is unclear. CDR1 is MNHEY and CDR2 is SVGEGT in the germline V gene. The CDR3 length is 17 residues. V lost 0 bases, J lost 0 bases, and 9 bases lay in between. CDR3 nucleotide sequence: TGTGCCAGCAGTTACTCGGGTAGCCTCTCTGGGGCCAACGTCCTGACTTTC. This codes for CASSYSGSLSGANVLTF.